This T cell receptor beta chain appears in the sequencing data of a study of cytomegalovirus exposure and HLA in healthy donors. A remark on this clone: Its antigen is undetermined.

Whole-study results and caveats: Later analysis associated a missense DCLRE1C variant with TCR beta V- and J-gene trimming.

This CDR3 contains 15 residues. J lost 3 bases, V lost 1 base, and 5 bases had no gene match. Germline CDR1 SEHNR, CDR2 FQNEAQ (reference sequence). PCR involved 60 Vbeta and 13 Jbeta primers. Authors' data handling: Later work found 65 million to 85 million unique TCR beta chains, with some 11 million shared. Repertoires were generated with immunoSEQ multiplex PCR, while TCRdb's copy carries only in-frame clones and drops some. Clone size and V and J calls were adopted from that table, with D and trimming inferred from the DNA. Seen here are roughly 100,000 clones, about four fifths observed once, and the top ten hold roughly 1.2%.

The receptor's source is a man aged 40-49 years in good health and CMV-seronegative. J is TRBJ2-7 and V is TRBV7-9, with 8 bases fitting TRBD1. What was sequenced was PBMCs. The CDR3 protein is CASSLVRGRFYEQYF. In nucleotides, the CDR3 is TGTGCCAGCAGCTTAGTCAGGGGGCGTTTCTACGAGCAGTACTTC.